A single sample is the source of the 17 T cell receptor beta chains below, sequenced in a study of human T cells and chemical hapten exposure. Noted time point: patch test 3, about 24 weeks after DPC sensitization. Treatment here: therapeutic diphenylcyclopropenone sensitization with weekly scalp DPC. The total RNA was obtained from whole blood that was not fractionated. A single record per CDR3 protein comes from TCRdb applying MiXCR to the RACE reads. The repertoire holds 30,000 to 40,000 distinct CDR3 sequences, with more than 9.5% as singletons. This specimen consisted of whole blood, obtained in connection with sensitization to the hapten diphenylcyclopropenone (DPC). Source of these receptors: a woman aged 40 to 49 with alopecia areata. Some clones in this sample may be carry-over from other donors' samples.

This clonotype was seen at least ten times. The chain recombines TRBV27 with TRBJ2-7; 8 bases match TRBD2. CDR1 and CDR2 (germline): MNHEY, SMNVEV (reference sequence). The CDR3 totals 15 residues. After removal of 5 bases from V and 3 bases from J, the junction contained 9 bases not matched to a gene. CDR3 loop: CASSIRLANLYEQYF. As DNA, the CDR3 is TGTGCCAGCAGTATACGACTAGCGAACCTCTACGAGCAGTACTTC.

The J gene is TRBJ2-1, the V gene TRBV9; D perhaps matches TRBD2 (7 bases). CDR1 SGDLS and CDR2 YYNGEE come from the germline V gene. CDR3 length: 12 amino acids. The V gene lost 4 bases and the J gene lost 9 bases, with 11 bases spanning the gap. The CDR3 sequence is CASSLRGGEQFF. The DNA for the CDR3 is TGTGCCAGCAGCCTGAGGGGGGGTGAGCAGTTCTTC.

There are many counts of this clonotype. This chain joins TRBV29-1 and TRBJ2-3; D call uncertain. Per the germline V gene, CDR1 is SQVTM and CDR2 is ANQGSEA. The CDR3 extends over 11 amino acids. V dropped 6 bases and J dropped 4 bases, with 8 bases sitting between them. CDR3 loop: CSVPFADTQYF. CDR3 nucleotide sequence: TGCAGCGTCCCGTTCGCAGATACGCAGTATTTT.

This clonotype was detected many times. The V and J genes are TRBV7-2 and TRBJ2-7, with TRBD1 matching 8 bases. Trimming at V came to 4 bases and at J to 4 bases, leaving 9 bases not matched to a gene. This CDR3 region has 15 residues. CDR1 SGHTA and CDR2 FQGNSA come from the germline V gene. DNA of the CDR3: TGTGCCAGCAGCTCGGGGGCAGGGGGCGCATACGAGCAGTACTTC. This sequence encodes CASSSGAGGAYEQYF.

Ten or more counts support this clonotype. The chain recombines TRBV10-1 with TRBJ2-5; 16 bases fit TRBD2. The CDR3 runs to 17 residues. With V trimmed by 7 bases and J by 2 bases, 7 bases remained unmatched. CDR1 is WNHNN and CDR2 is SYGVQD in the germline V gene (reference sequence). CDR3 nucleotides: TGCGCCAGCAAAGGGACTAGCGGGAGGGCCTGGCAAGAGACCCAGTACTTC. This translates into CASKGTSGRAWQETQYF.

This clonotype was found many times. CDR3 residues: CASGGYNSPLHF. CDR3 coding DNA: TGTGCCAGCGGGGGTTATAATTCACCCCTCCACTTT. This chain links TRBV28 with TRBJ1-6; weak D call: TRBD1 (5 bases). Germline V gene data show CDR1 as MDHEN and CDR2 as SYDVKM. The CDR3 sequence is 12 residues long. Deletions cut 8 bases from V and 4 bases from J, with 6 bases between.

This clonotype was counted a few times. V usage is TRBV20-1 and J usage is TRBJ2-2; TRBD2 matches 10 bases. The CDR3 has 14 amino acids. The V gene's germline CDR1 is DFQATT and CDR2 SNEGSKA (reference sequence). Germline trimming cut 4 bases from V and 6 bases from J; bases unmatched to any gene: 5. In DNA form, the CDR3 reads TGCAGTGCTAAGAGCGGGGGGGCTGCCGGGGAGCTGTTTTTT. Amino acids: CSAKSGGAAGELFF.

Here the CDR3 reads CASSGRGPRDEAFF. CDR3 DNA sequence: TGTGCCAGCAGCGGCCGGGGCCCGAGGGATGAAGCTTTCTTT. The gene calls are TRBV28 and TRBJ1-1, with TRBD1 as a possible D gene (5 bases). The CDR3 is 14 amino acids. Per germline, CDR1 MDHEN and CDR2 SYDVKM. With 6 bases removed from V and 7 bases from J, the gap between germline ends came to 18 bases.

The J gene is TRBJ2-7, the V gene TRBV28; D possibly corresponds to TRBD1 (6 bases). Germline V gives CDR1 MDHEN, CDR2 SYDVKM. This CDR3 contains 14 residues. The germline V and J ends were trimmed by 7 bases and 3 bases, with 16 bases remaining between them. The CDR3 loop is CASTQQGRDYEQYF. In DNA, the CDR3 is TGTGCCAGCACCCAACAGGGTCGGGACTACGAGCAGTACTTC.

This clonotype was seen only a few times. The V gene is TRBV9, the J gene TRBJ2-7, with D tentatively TRBD2 (6 bases). Germline-derived CDR1 and CDR2 are SGDLS and YYNGEE. The CDR3 sequence is 12 residues long. V was trimmed by 7 bases and J by 0 bases, leaving 8 bases between them. The CDR3 sequence: CASGRSSYEQYF. The CDR3 DNA follows: TGTGCCAGCGGGAGGAGCTCCTACGAGCAGTACTTC. Supplemented by reference TRBV9 and TRBJ2-7, the full variable domain reads DSGVTQTPKHLITATGQRVTLRCSPRSGDLSVYWYQQSLDQGLQFLIQYYNGEERAKGNILERFSAQQFPDLHSELNLSSLELGDSALYFCASGRSSYEQYFGPGTRLTVT.

This clonotype appeared many times. The rearrangement uses TRBV5-1 and TRBJ2-1, with 14 bases identical to TRBD2. V shed 7 bases and J 9 bases; nucleotides not matched to a gene: 6. CDR3 size: 14 residues. Germline CDR1 reads SGHRS; CDR2 reads YFSETQ. In DNA, the CDR3 is TGCGCCAGCGGGACTAGCGGGGGACCGGTTGAGCAGTTCTTC. Protein: CASGTSGGPVEQFF.

With respect to this clonotype: A much more abundant neighbour one base away suggests this may be a read error. The rearrangement uses TRBV20-1 and TRBJ2-1; TRBD2 is a possible D gene (6 bases). Germline V CDR1 and CDR2: DFQATT, SNEGSKA (reference sequence). The CDR3 loop spans 12 amino acids. This chain's CDR3 is CARGGKLEEQFF. In nucleotides, the CDR3 is TGCGCTCGGGGCGGGAAGCTAGAAGAGCAGTTCTTC.

This clonotype has a count of ten or more. The chain links TRBV9 to TRBJ2-1; 10 bases map to TRBD2. The germline gives CDR1 SGDLS, CDR2 YYNGEE. CDR3 length equals 15 residues. Losses at the gene ends were 5 bases for V and 4 bases for J; bases not matched to a gene: 6. CDR3 nucleotide sequence: TGTGCCAGCAGTGAAGCGGGAGGGGGTTACAATGAGCAGTTCTTC. It yields the protein CASSEAGGGYNEQFF.

This chain joins TRBV18 and TRBJ2-1; 9 bases fit TRBD2. Germline values: CDR1 KGHSH, CDR2 LQKENI. V shed 3 bases, J shed 9 bases, and the junction held 15 bases outside the gene matches. The CDR3 is 17 amino acids. The CDR3 sequence is CASSPAVGTSSPSEQFF. The CDR3 DNA reads as TGTGCCAGCTCACCGGCGGTTGGGACTAGCTCTCCGTCTGAGCAGTTCTTC.

This clonotype turned up a few times. V and J are TRBV4-1 and TRBJ2-7; 8 bases match TRBD1. CDR3 size: 15 residues. Germline trimming cut 1 base from V and 2 bases from J; bases unmatched to any gene: 4. Germline V gene lookup returns CDR1 MGHRA and CDR2 YSYEKL. The CDR3 region is CASSQVDRGPYEQYF. The CDR3 nucleotides read TGCGCCAGCAGCCAAGTCGACAGGGGACCCTACGAGCAGTACTTC.

Ten or more counts support this clonotype. The chain has TRBV18 and TRBJ2-2; TRBD1 is a possible D gene (6 bases). The germline CDR1 and CDR2 sequences are KGHSH and LQKENI. The CDR3 spans 16 residues. Trimming removed 4 bases from V and 0 bases from J, with 12 bases in between. The CDR3, as DNA: TGTGCCAGCTCACTACAGGGTACCCCGAACACCGGGGAGCTGTTTTTT. This translates into CASSLQGTPNTGELFF.

The rearrangement uses TRBV28 and TRBJ1-6, with D unresolved. The V gene's germline CDR1 is MDHEN and CDR2 SYDVKM. The CDR3 is made up of 12 amino acids. Trimming shortened V by 2 bases and J by 8 bases, and 4 bases separated the two germline ends. The CDR3 coding sequence is TGTGCCAGCAGTTTAGAGTATTCACCCCTCCACTTT. It encodes CASSLEYSPLHF.